Listed here are 21 T cell receptor beta chains from one sample, sequenced in a study of T cell responses to AZD1222 COVID-19 vaccine. Produced via immunoSEQ multiplex PCR; TCRdb's table is partial and in-frame only. Of some 70,000 clones listed, 75% to 90% are singletons. Sample: peripheral blood, taken 28 days after the second AZD1222 dose. Receptor source: an adult who received the AZD1222 COVID-19 vaccine.

The chain carries TRBV27 and TRBJ2-2; D possibly corresponds to TRBD1 (5 bases). Germline V gives CDR1 MNHEY, CDR2 SMNVEV (reference sequence). The germline V and J ends were trimmed by 6 bases and 1 base, with 12 bases remaining between them. The CDR3 length is 15 residues. In DNA form, the CDR3 reads TGTGCCAGCAGCCCGGACATAGAGAACACCGGGGAGCTGTTTTTT. It encodes CASSPDIENTGELFF.

The rearrangement links TRBV9 to TRBJ2-1, with TRBD2 identical over 10 bases. The germline V gene encodes CDR1 SGDLS and CDR2 YYNGEE. The CDR3 is 16 residues long. Germline trimming cut 3 bases from V and 6 bases from J; bases unmatched to any gene: 9. The CDR3, as DNA: TGTGCCAGCAGCGCTTTTAGGAGCGGGGGGGCCAATGAGCAGTTCTTC. It specifies CASSAFRSGGANEQFF.

This chain connects TRBV7-2 to TRBJ2-3; D is unclear. Trimming pared 4 bases from V and 4 bases from J, leaving 6 bases between. Germline CDR1 and CDR2: SGHTA and FQGNSA. This CDR3 is built from 12 residues. The CDR3 region is CASSYPADTQYF. Here the CDR3 DNA reads TGTGCCAGCAGCTATCCCGCAGATACGCAGTATTTT.

The CDR3 nucleotides are TGCAGTGCTAGTCGGGGGGGCTTGAACTATGGCTACACCTTC. Translating it yields CSASRGGLNYGYTF. J is TRBJ1-2 and V is TRBV20-1, with D tentatively TRBD1 (6 bases). This CDR3 has 14 residues. CDR1 and CDR2 (germline): DFQATT, SNEGSKA (reference sequence). The V and J ends lost 3 bases and 2 bases respectively, with 13 bases between them.

This clone appeared a few times. The J gene is TRBJ2-3, the V gene TRBV27; 13 positions match TRBD2. The trim removed 3 bases at V and 2 bases at J, leaving 2 bases unmatched. This CDR3 has 16 amino acids. Looked up from germline, CDR1 is MNHEY and CDR2 is SMNVEV (reference sequence). This chain's CDR3 is CASSFGTSGATDTQYF. The CDR3 nucleotides are TGTGCCAGCAGTTTTGGGACTAGCGGGGCCACAGATACGCAGTATTTT.

A single count supports this clone. The V gene is TRBV5-4, the J gene TRBJ2-3; D perhaps matches TRBD2 (6 bases). The V end lost 3 bases, the J end lost 1 base, and 15 bases lay between the germline ends. From germline, CDR1 is SGHNT and CDR2 YYREEE (reference sequence). The CDR3 contains 16 residues. The CDR3 bases are TGTGCCAGCAGCTCGGCGGGGCGATGGGGCACAGATACGCAGTATTTT. This encodes CASSSAGRWGTDTQYF.

The V call is TRBV7-2, the J call TRBJ2-5; 11 bases fit TRBD2. Germline V gene sequence: CDR1 SGHTA, CDR2 FQGNSA. This CDR3 region has 17 residues. The junction had 9 bases not matched to a gene; V was cut back by 1 base and J by 5 bases. CDR3 sequence: CASSLVLAGGLGETQYF. CDR3 sequence (DNA): TGTGCCAGCAGCTTAGTTTTAGCGGGGGGGCTAGGCGAGACCCAGTACTTC. The full variable domain, its missing parts supplied by reference TRBV7-2 and TRBJ2-5, is GAGVSQSPSNKVTEKGKDVELRCDPISGHTALYWYRQSLGQGLEFLIYFQGNSAPDKSGLPSDRFSAERTGGSVSTLTIQRTQQEDSAVYLCASSLVLAGGLGETQYFGPGTRLLVL.

The chain carries TRBV12-3 or TRBV12-4 and TRBJ1-1; D not certain. The CDR3 length is 13 residues. V lost 6 bases, J lost 7 bases, and 15 bases lay in between. CDR3 DNA: TGTGCCAGCAGCCATTCCACCGCACTTGAAGCTTTCTTT. Protein product: CASSHSTALEAFF.

This clone has a handful of counts. The V gene is TRBV18, the J gene TRBJ2-3; TRBD2 aligns across 13 bases. The CDR3 extends over 16 amino acids. Trimming at V came to 2 bases and at J to 6 bases, leaving 5 bases not matched to a gene. CDR1 is KGHSH and CDR2 is LQKENI in the germline V gene. CDR3 sequence reads: CASSPLGTSGVDTQYF. The DNA of the CDR3 is TGTGCCAGCTCACCATTGGGGACTAGCGGGGTGGATACGCAGTATTTT.

The chain recombines TRBV5-1 with TRBJ2-1, with unresolved D. With 5 bases removed from V and 6 bases from J, the gap between germline ends came to 6 bases. This CDR3 region has 11 residues. Looked up from germline, CDR1 is SGHRS and CDR2 is YFSETQ. CDR3 nucleotide sequence: TGCGCCAGCAGAGAAAGCAATGAGCAGTTCTTC. It specifies CASRESNEQFF.

V gene TRBV2 combines with J gene TRBJ2-3; possibly TRBD2 for D (5 bases). This CDR3 spans 13 amino acids. V was shortened by 5 bases and J by 6 bases, with 12 bases between the two germline ends. Germline V gene data show CDR1 as SNHLY and CDR2 as FYNNEI. In DNA form, the CDR3 reads TGTGCCAGCAGTAGAGAGGGTGGTGATACGCAGTATTTT. This codes for CASSREGGDTQYF.

This chain connects TRBV3-1 (or the pseudogene TRBV3-2) to TRBJ2-6; TRBD2 agrees at 8 bases. The CDR3 consists of 18 residues. V lost 0 bases and J lost 2; bases outside the gene matches: 6. Germline CDR1 and CDR2: LGHDT and YNNKEL (reference sequence). The CDR3 is CASSQDWGSGAGANVLTF. The CDR3 DNA reads TGTGCCAGCAGCCAAGATTGGGGTAGCGGGGCTGGGGCCAACGTCCTGACTTTC.

There are a few counts of this clone. This chain joins TRBV10-1 and TRBJ2-2; a weak D match, TRBD1 (5 bases). Germline CDR1 WNHNN, CDR2 SYGVQD (reference sequence). The CDR3 runs 13 residues. Trimming removed 3 bases from V and 3 bases from J, with 5 bases in between. The CDR3 coding sequence is TGCGCCAGCAGTGACAGGGACACCGGGGAGCTGTTTTTT. As protein: CASSDRDTGELFF.

The rearrangement uses TRBV7-2 and TRBJ2-5; tentative D call: TRBD1 (6 bases). The CDR3 has 14 residues. Germline V gene data show CDR1 as SGHTA and CDR2 as FQGNSA. V gave up 2 bases and J gave up 2 bases, with 9 bases separating them. The CDR3 sequence is CASSLLGQQETQYF. The CDR3 nucleotides read TGTGCCAGCAGCTTACTAGGACAGCAAGAGACCCAGTACTTC.

The CDR3 sequence: CASIWTSGGPCGWDEQFF. The CDR3 bases are TGTGCCAGCATCTGGACTAGCGGGGGGCCTTGTGGGTGGGATGAGCAGTTCTTC. This sequence joins TRBV27 and TRBJ2-1; 14 nucleotides line up with TRBD2. Germline CDR1 and CDR2: MNHEY and SMNVEV (reference sequence). J lost 8 bases, V lost 7 bases, and 16 bases had no gene match. The CDR3 totals 18 residues.

This chain uses TRBV30 with TRBJ2-7; weak D call: TRBD2 (6 bases). The CDR3 is 16 residues long. Germline V CDR1 and CDR2: GTSNPN, SVGIG (reference sequence). V gave up 6 bases and J gave up 6 bases, with 27 bases separating them. CDR3 nucleotides: TGTGCCTGCACCCCGGGACTGAGTACGATACGGGGCGAGCAGTACTTC. Protein sequence: CACTPGLSTIRGEQYF.

This chain uses TRBV6-2 or TRBV6-3 with TRBJ2-7; no reliable D call. The CDR3 has 13 amino acids. Trimming stripped 6 bases from V and 10 bases from J, with 19 bases between. The germline CDR1 and CDR2 sequences are MNHEY and SVGEGT. The CDR3, as DNA: TGTGCCAGCAGCTCCTCGGCTGGCGGAGTTCAGTACTTC. Protein sequence: CASSSSAGGVQYF.

This clone has a single count. Other DNA sequences in the sample encode the same CDR3. The chain links TRBV27 to TRBJ2-7; no clear D gene. Trimming removed 4 bases from V and 3 bases from J, with 4 bases in between. This CDR3 comprises 11 residues. Germline V gene lookup returns CDR1 MNHEY and CDR2 SMNVEV (reference sequence). The CDR3 region has the DNA TGTGCCAGCAGTTCAAGCTACGAGCAGTACTTC. Its protein product is CASSSSYEQYF.

V and J are TRBV7-9 and TRBJ1-6; 7 bases agree with TRBD1. Germline V lookup: CDR1 SEHNR, CDR2 FQNEAQ (reference sequence). The V segment lost 1 base and the J segment 10 bases; nucleotides outside the gene matches: 4. This CDR3 region has 14 residues. CDR3 amino acids: CASSLGQGGSPLHF. The DNA for the CDR3 is TGTGCCAGCAGCTTAGGACAGGGAGGCTCACCCCTCCACTTT.

In its sample, this clone was seen once. The DNA of the CDR3 is TGTGCCAGCAGCCCCCGGGATTATGGCTACACCTTC. This encodes CASSPRDYGYTF. The V call is TRBV7-2, the J call TRBJ1-2; D gene ambiguous. The CDR3 is made up of 12 amino acids. Germline V CDR1 and CDR2: SGHTA, FQGNSA. The V end lost 5 bases, the J end lost 5 bases, and 9 bases lay between the germline ends.

V gene TRBV10-3 combines with J gene TRBJ2-3; 8 bases are a match to TRBD2. There are 17 residues in the CDR3. Germline V gene lookup returns CDR1 ENHRY and CDR2 SYGVKD. V shed 6 bases and J 2 bases; nucleotides not matched to a gene: 13. CDR3 residues: CAISGGSSGGSTDTQYF. The CDR3 DNA reads as TGTGCCATCAGCGGTGGGAGCAGCGGGGGTTCCACAGATACGCAGTATTTT.